The clone carrying this T cell receptor beta chain was found once. Germline V gene data show CDR1 as SGHDT and CDR2 as YYEEEE. Trimming pared 1 base from V and 2 bases from J, leaving 11 bases between. The CDR3 is 15 residues long. The data are from a study of shared clonotypes between healthy human individuals. Libraries were prepared by immunoSEQ multiplex PCR; TCRdb keeps only in-frame clonotypes and omits some of them. The sample lists millions of clones, approximately 94% occurring once. CD45RO-negative cells were positively selected for CCR7, leaving out terminally differentiated effector memory CD45RA+ cells.

What was sequenced was naive CD8+ T cells sorted from blood. J is TRBJ2-3 and V is TRBV5-6, with D uncertain. This clonotype was sampled from a man between 18 and 35 years old in good health. CDR3 protein: CASSLNLEDTDTQYF. The CDR3 DNA follows: TGTGCCAGCAGCTTGAATCTCGAAGACACAGATACGCAGTATTTT.